This T cell receptor beta chain was found in a study of shared clonotypes between healthy human individuals. Using immunoSEQ multiplex PCR, the repertoire was profiled, and TCRdb retains in-frame clones only, with some absent. Altogether 2 million to 2.5 million clones are present, just under 95% being singletons, with the ten largest covering approximately 0.4%. CDR1 is SEHNR and CDR2 is FQNEAQ in the germline V gene (reference sequence). The V end lost 0 bases, the J end lost 12 bases, and 9 bases lay between the germline ends. This CDR3 has 12 amino acids. The specimen sequenced was naive CD4+ T cells from PBMCs. Subset defined: CD45RA+ positively selected. J is TRBJ1-5 and V is TRBV7-9; D is unresolved. This TCR came from a man between 18 and 29 years old in good health. Some clones in this sample may be carry-over from other donors' samples. The CDR3 DNA sequence: TGTGCCAGCAGCTTAGCCGGCTCTCTCCAGCATTTT. Its translation: CASSLAGSLQHF.